Below are 32 T cell receptor beta chains sequenced from a single sample in a study of OX40 agonist ivuxolimab in advanced cancers. Profiled with immunoSEQ multiplex PCR; TCRdb holds only in-frame clones, not every one. The table records about 54,000 clones, roughly 90% of them present only once. The sample here was CD4+ or CD8+ T cells sorted from blood, taken in a trial of the OX40 agonist ivuxolimab. These receptors all stem from an adult with an advanced solid tumor such as melanoma, head and neck, liver or kidney cancer.

This chain joins TRBV10-2 and TRBJ1-4, with a possible D match to TRBD1 (6 bases). Germline V gene lookup returns CDR1 WSHSY and CDR2 SAAADI. The length of the CDR3 is 15 residues. V was cut by 2 bases and J by 7 bases, with 14 bases left in between. CDR3 amino acids: CASSEKGQGIEKLFF. The CDR3 bases are TGCGCCAGCAGTGAGAAGGGGCAGGGGATTGAAAAACTGTTTTTT.

This clone was picked up one time. The chain has TRBV6-1 and TRBJ1-6, with D maybe TRBD1 (5 bases). The V gene lost 3 bases and the J gene lost 10 bases, with 16 bases spanning the gap. The CDR3 contains 15 residues. The germline V gene encodes CDR1 MNHNS and CDR2 SASEGT. The CDR3 spells CASSDGAGRRSPLHF. The CDR3 DNA follows: TGTGCCAGCAGTGACGGGGCGGGGCGTCGATCACCCCTCCACTTT.

This clone was seen just once. The chain uses TRBV7-6 and TRBJ1-2, with a possible D match to TRBD1 (5 bases). V was cut by 5 bases and J by 8 bases, with 12 bases left in between. Germline V gene sequence: CDR1 SGHVS, CDR2 FNYEAQ. The CDR3 contains 12 residues. CDR3 coding DNA: TGTGCCAGCAGCCATTCCGGGGGAGGCTACACCTTC. Its protein is CASSHSGGGYTF. The complete variable domain, with remaining parts taken from reference TRBV7-6 and TRBJ1-2, reads GAGVSQSPRYKVTKRGQDVALRCDPISGHVSLYWYRQALGQGPEFLTYFNYEAQQDKSGLPNDRFSAERPEGSISTLTIQRTEQRDSAMYRCASSHSGGGYTFGSGTRLTVV.

J is TRBJ2-7 and V is TRBV2, with a possible D match to TRBD1 (5 bases). Trimming removed 6 bases at V and 6 bases at J, with 12 bases between. Germline V CDR1 and CDR2: SNHLY, FYNNEI. This CDR3 is built from 12 residues. CDR3 sequence reads: CASSLGEPEQYF. The CDR3 DNA reads TGTGCCAGCAGCTTAGGGGAACCCGAGCAGTACTTC.

V usage is TRBV7-9 and J usage is TRBJ2-7; D is unclear. The CDR3 covers 14 residues. Trimming took off 0 bases at V and 2 bases at J, with 8 bases between the two ends. Germline V gene sequence: CDR1 SEHNR, CDR2 FQNEAQ (reference sequence). In DNA form, the CDR3 reads TGTGCCAGCAGCTTAGCCGCATATGCCTACGAGCAGTACTTC. This sequence encodes CASSLAAYAYEQYF.

V is TRBV28 and J is TRBJ2-7; 8 bases match TRBD1. The germline CDR1 and CDR2 sequences are MDHEN and SYDVKM. V lost 8 bases to trimming and J lost 3 bases; unmatched junction nucleotides: 3. The CDR3 covers 12 residues. The CDR3 bases are TGTGCCAGCTTGGACAGGGTCTACGAGCAGTACTTC. This translates into CASLDRVYEQYF. The full variable domain, its missing parts supplied by reference TRBV28 and TRBJ2-7, is DVKVTQSSRYLVKRTGEKVFLECVQDMDHENMFWYRQDPGLGLRLIYFSYDVKMKEKGDIPEGYSVSREKKERFSLILESASTNQTSMYLCASLDRVYEQYFGPGTRLTVT.

The chain combines TRBV15 with TRBJ2-3; weak D call: TRBD1 (5 bases). Trimming left V 2 bases short and J 3 bases short, with 9 bases between. The germline gives CDR1 LNHNV, CDR2 YYDKDF (reference sequence). The CDR3 is made up of 14 amino acids. DNA of the CDR3: TGTGCCACCAGCAGATCGCCAGGGACAGATACGCAGTATTTT. Encoded protein: CATSRSPGTDTQYF.

V and J are TRBV9 and TRBJ1-3, with D unresolved. The CDR3 contains 13 residues. Germline V gene lookup returns CDR1 SGDLS and CDR2 YYNGEE. V shed 3 bases and J shed 4 bases, with 8 bases lying between them. CDR3 nucleotides: TGTGCCAGCAGCGCCGAGGAAGGAAACACCATATATTTT. This translates into CASSAEEGNTIYF.

The V gene is TRBV2, the J gene TRBJ2-7, with TRBD2 matching over 14 bases. Germline lookup yields CDR1 SNHLY and CDR2 FYNNEI. This CDR3 region has 19 residues. The trim removed 6 bases at V and 0 bases at J, leaving 13 bases unmatched. The CDR3 sequence is CASRGLAGGSYLSSYEQYF. CDR3 nucleotide sequence: TGTGCCAGCAGAGGACTAGCGGGAGGCTCCTACCTGAGCTCCTACGAGCAGTACTTC.

The chain employs TRBV7-3 and TRBJ2-1; 8 bases fit TRBD2. The CDR3 is made up of 16 amino acids. V was pared by 5 bases and J by 7 bases, with 13 bases of the junction left unmatched. Germline CDR1 is SGHTA and CDR2 is FQGTGA. CDR3 protein: CASSPKSGSSHNEQFF. The CDR3 DNA reads TGTGCCAGCAGCCCCAAGAGCGGGAGCTCTCATAATGAGCAGTTCTTC.

The CDR3 DNA reads as TGTGCCAGCAGTTACTCCGGAGGCCCCGGGCGCAATGAGCAGTTCTTC. Protein product: CASSYSGGPGRNEQFF. The chain joins TRBV6-5 to TRBJ2-1, with D tentatively TRBD2 (5 bases). Germline lookup yields CDR1 MNHEY and CDR2 SVGAGI. Trimming cost V 0 bases and J 6 bases, with 15 bases left between them. CDR3 length: 16 amino acids.

V gene TRBV27 combines with J gene TRBJ1-2; unclear D gene. This CDR3 has 13 residues. Germline assignment: CDR1 MNHEY and CDR2 SMNVEV (reference sequence). V lost 4 bases and J lost 0, with 6 bases in between. CDR3 in amino acids: CASSSQSNYGYTF. CDR3 sequence (DNA): TGTGCCAGCAGTTCCCAGTCTAACTATGGCTACACCTTC.

V and J are TRBV5-6 and TRBJ1-2; TRBD1 matches at 8 bases. V was clipped by 5 bases and J by 7 bases; unmatched bases: 19. CDR3 length: 17 residues. The germline gives CDR1 SGHDT, CDR2 YYEEEE. CDR3 coding DNA: TGTGCCAGCAGTCCGTTTCCGACAGGGGCTCAGTTGGGTGGCTACACCTTC. Its protein product is CASSPFPTGAQLGGYTF. The whole variable domain, remainder taken from reference TRBV5-6 and TRBJ1-2, is DAGVTQSPTHLIKTRGQQVTLRCSPKSGHDTVSWYQQALGQGPQFIFQYYEEEERQRGNFPDRFSGHQFPNYSSELNVNALLLGDSALYLCASSPFPTGAQLGGYTFGSGTRLTVV.

In regard to this clone: An end of the junction does not agree with germline; a read error may underlie this. The chain has TRBV5-1 and TRBJ2-7; 10 nucleotides match TRBD2. The germline CDR1 and CDR2 sequences are SGHRS and YFSETQ. The CDR3 length is 14 residues. The CDR3 DNA is TGCGCCAGCAGATTGGGACTAGCGTCCTACGAGCAGTACTTC. This sequence encodes CASRLGLASYEQYF. Variable domain in full (rest from reference TRBV5-1 and TRBJ2-7): KAGVTQTPRYLIKTRGQQVTLSCSPISGHRSVSWYQQTPGQGLQFLFEYFSETQRNKGNFPGRFSGRQFSNSRSEMNVSTLELGDSALYLCASRLGLASYEQYFGPGTRLTVT.

J is TRBJ2-5 and V is TRBV7-6; perhaps TRBD1 as D (5 bases). Germline V gene lookup returns CDR1 SGHVS and CDR2 FNYEAQ. The V and J ends lost 5 bases and 4 bases respectively, with 20 bases between them. The CDR3 has 16 amino acids. CDR3 sequence: CASSLRSQGFGETQYF. As DNA, the CDR3 is TGTGCCAGCAGCCTCCGCTCGCAGGGTTTTGGAGAGACCCAGTACTTC. Based on the CDR3 plus reference TRBV7-6 and TRBJ2-5, the full variable domain is GAGVSQSPRYKVTKRGQDVALRCDPISGHVSLYWYRQALGQGPEFLTYFNYEAQQDKSGLPNDRFSAERPEGSISTLTIQRTEQRDSAMYRCASSLRSQGFGETQYFGPGTRLLVL.

J is TRBJ2-1 and V is TRBV6-5, with D possibly called TRBD1 or TRBD2 (6 bases each). Trimming shortened V by 11 bases and J by 4 bases, and 18 bases separated the two germline ends. Germline CDR1 and CDR2: MNHEY and SVGAGI. The CDR3 covers 14 residues. In nucleotides, the CDR3 is TGTGCCTCCCGTGGAGGGGGATTTTACAATGAGCAGTTCTTC. Translation gives CASRGGGFYNEQFF.

The V and J genes are TRBV10-3 and TRBJ1-2; weak D call: TRBD1 (6 bases). The CDR3 contains 12 residues. The V gene lost 6 bases and the J gene lost 7 bases, with 12 bases spanning the gap. Per germline, CDR1 ENHRY and CDR2 SYGVKD. DNA for the CDR3: TGTGCCATCAGCCAACAGGGATCTGGCTACACCTTC. Encoded protein: CAISQQGSGYTF.

The chain recombines TRBV20-1 with TRBJ2-7; the D is unclear. The CDR3 is made up of 11 amino acids. V gave up 0 bases and J gave up 6 bases, with 6 bases separating them. Germline-derived CDR1 and CDR2 are DFQATT and SNEGSKA (reference sequence). CDR3 sequence reads: CSARDATEQYF. DNA of the CDR3: TGCAGTGCTAGAGATGCGACCGAGCAGTACTTC.

The CDR3 is CASSDWTSGNEQFF. For the CDR3, the DNA is TGTGCCAGCAGCGACTGGACTAGCGGGAATGAGCAGTTCTTC. The rearrangement joins TRBV2 to TRBJ2-1; 11 bases align to TRBD2. This CDR3 region has 14 residues. The J segment lost 7 bases and the V segment lost 6 bases, leaving 5 bases of the junction unmatched. Germline assignment: CDR1 SNHLY and CDR2 FYNNEI.

V usage is TRBV19 and J usage is TRBJ1-3; D remains ambiguous. There are 14 residues in the CDR3. The V gene's germline CDR1 is LNHDA and CDR2 SQIVND (reference sequence). Between the trimmed V and J ends, which lost 7 bases and 0 bases, there was a span of 10 bases. The CDR3 bases are TGTGCCAGTACTGGACGCTTCTCTGGAAACACCATATATTTT. Translating gives CASTGRFSGNTIYF.

The J gene is TRBJ2-4, the V gene TRBV6-1; possible D gene TRBD2, 7 bases. The germline CDR1 and CDR2 sequences are MNHNS and SASEGT. Trimming left V 1 base short and J 0 bases short, with 19 bases between. The CDR3 is made up of 19 amino acids. The CDR3 here is CASSEGGRGGQLAKNIQYF. In DNA, the CDR3 is TGTGCCAGCAGTGAAGGGGGCAGGGGAGGGCAACTAGCCAAAAACATTCAGTACTTC.

The chain employs TRBV28 and TRBJ1-2, with a tentative D call TRBD1 (5 bases). V lost 6 bases and J 8 bases, leaving 7 bases between the germline ends. CDR3 length: 10 residues. Germline V CDR1 and CDR2: MDHEN, SYDVKM. The CDR3, as DNA: TGTGCCAGCAGGGGGGAAGGCTACACCTTC. Encoded protein: CASRGEGYTF.

This clone was observed once. The V call is TRBV12-5, the J call TRBJ2-7; maybe TRBD2 (5 bases). The CDR3 is 12 amino acids. With 6 bases removed from V and 10 bases from J, the gap between germline ends came to 16 bases. Germline values: CDR1 LGHNT, CDR2 FRNRAP. The CDR3 loop reads CASGPDGVGQYF. In DNA, the CDR3 is TGTGCTAGTGGCCCGGACGGGGTGGGCCAGTACTTC.

The rearrangement links TRBV25-1 to TRBJ2-2; maybe TRBD2 (6 bases). Germline-derived CDR1 and CDR2 are MGHDK and SYGVNS. The CDR3 spans 15 residues. Trimming stripped 4 bases from V and 0 bases from J, with 9 bases between. CDR3 DNA: TGTGCCAGCAGTGGCGGGACGGCGAACACCGGGGAGCTGTTTTTT. This gives the protein CASSGGTANTGELFF.

The V call is TRBV10-1, the J call TRBJ2-7; weak D call: TRBD2 (6 bases). Trimming took off 5 bases at V and 0 bases at J, with 14 bases between the two ends. The CDR3 loop spans 15 amino acids. Germline lookup yields CDR1 WNHNN and CDR2 SYGVQD (reference sequence). CDR3 protein: CASSQGTSSSYEQYF. DNA of the CDR3: TGCGCCAGCAGTCAAGGGACTTCAAGCTCCTACGAGCAGTACTTC.

This rearrangement joins TRBV6-5 to TRBJ2-7, with 9 bases lining up with TRBD1. The length of the CDR3 is 13 residues. V shed 5 bases and J 3 bases; nucleotides not matched to a gene: 2. Germline CDR1 and CDR2: MNHEY and SVGAGI. The CDR3 coding sequence is TGTGCCAGCAGTCCGGACAGGGGCTACGAGCAGTACTTC. It encodes CASSPDRGYEQYF.

V gene TRBV11-2 combines with J gene TRBJ2-7; no firm D call. Per germline, CDR1 SGHAT and CDR2 FQNNGV. Trimming pared 0 bases from V and 7 bases from J, leaving 16 bases between. CDR3 length: 15 amino acids. CDR3 sequence (DNA): TGTGCCAGCAGCTTAGATCTGGGTCAGGTGCGTGAGCAGTACTTC. Amino acids: CASSLDLGQVREQYF.

The CDR3 sequence is CASSYSQGKNEQYF. Written as DNA, the CDR3 is TGTGCCAGCAGTTACTCGCAGGGTAAGAACGAGCAGTACTTC. The chain couples TRBV6-5 to TRBJ2-7, with D possibly being TRBD1 (5 bases). Per the germline V gene, CDR1 is MNHEY and CDR2 is SVGAGI. Trimming removed 0 bases from V and 5 bases from J, with 11 bases in between. CDR3 size: 14 residues.

The chain uses TRBV29-1 and TRBJ2-7; TRBD1 matches at 7 bases. Germline CDR1 is SQVTM and CDR2 is ANQGSEA. The V and J ends lost 0 bases and 3 bases, in that order; junction bases with no gene match: 8. This CDR3 comprises 15 residues. CDR3 coding DNA: TGCAGCGTTGAAGATCTGAGGGGACAGATCTACGAGCAGTACTTC. It codes for CSVEDLRGQIYEQYF.

The genes are TRBV28 and TRBJ1-4; D may be TRBD1 (5 bases). V shed 6 bases and J shed 5 bases, with 16 bases lying between them. The CDR3 is 15 amino acids. The germline V gene has CDR1 MDHEN and CDR2 SYDVKM. In nucleotides, the CDR3 is TGTGCCAGCAGAAATTGGGGGTCGGGGAATGAAAAACTGTTTTTT. This gives the protein CASRNWGSGNEKLFF.

V and J are TRBV5-1 and TRBJ1-2; TRBD1 agrees at 11 bases. The CDR3 consists of 15 residues. With 4 bases clipped from V and 3 bases from J, the junction kept 5 bases outside the gene matches. Germline V CDR1 and CDR2: SGHRS, YFSETQ. The CDR3 DNA sequence: TGCGCCAGCAGCCCGGGACAGGGGGTTTACTATGGCTACACCTTC. Translating gives CASSPGQGVYYGYTF.

Only one count was recorded for this clone. This rearrangement joins TRBV6-5 to TRBJ1-2, with a tentative D call TRBD1 (5 bases). V lost 5 bases and J lost 2, with 12 bases in between. Germline CDR1 MNHEY, CDR2 SVGAGI. CDR3 length: 14 residues. For the CDR3, the DNA is TGTGCCAGCAGTGTCTCCGACAGCAACTATGGCTACACCTTC. Residues: CASSVSDSNYGYTF.